The 29 T cell receptor beta chains presented below share a single source sample, sequenced in a study of T cell repertoires in cytomegalovirus infection. In TCRdb, the reads were re-called with MiXCR into one record per CDR3 protein. The sample holds about 740,000 distinct CDR3 sequences; 35% are singletons and the top ten take 2.5% to 3.5%. Sequencing was done on a sample of PBMCs. These receptor sequences come from a human donor in good health (CMV status not recorded). Some clones in this sample may be carry-over from other donors' samples.

The chain employs TRBV19 and TRBJ2-7; possible D gene TRBD1, 6 bases. V lost 4 bases to trimming and J lost 3 bases, with 16 bases between them. Germline assignment: CDR1 LNHDA and CDR2 SQIVND (reference sequence). The CDR3 totals 15 residues. The CDR3 DNA is TGTGCCAGTAGTAGAGAGAGGGCAGGGGACTACGAGCAGTACTTC. It is translated as CASSRERAGDYEQYF. Supplemented by reference TRBV19 and TRBJ2-7, the full variable domain reads DGGITQSPKYLFRKEGQNVTLSCEQNLNHDAMYWYRQDPGQGLRLIYYSQIVNDFQKGDIAEGYSVSREKKESFPLTVTSAQKNPTAFYLCASSRERAGDYEQYFGPGTRLTVT.

The chain links TRBV6-5 to TRBJ2-2; TRBD1 aligns across 8 bases. CDR3 length equals 18 residues. The V and J ends lost 0 bases and 4 bases, in that order; junction bases with no gene match: 10. The germline V gene encodes CDR1 MNHEY and CDR2 SVGAGI. The CDR3 region has the DNA TGTGCCAGCAGTTACTCTGTGGGACAGGCAACGGTCACCGGGGAGCTGTTTTTT. This translates into CASSYSVGQATVTGELFF.

This clonotype occurred a few times. The chain employs TRBV6-5 and TRBJ1-6, with a possible D match to TRBD1 (6 bases). Trimming took off 4 bases at V and 9 bases at J, with 16 bases between the two ends. Germline CDR1 MNHEY, CDR2 SVGAGI. The CDR3 runs 15 residues. The CDR3 loop is CASSLGGANGSPLHF. CDR3 nucleotides: TGTGCCAGCAGTTTGGGGGGGGCGAATGGTTCACCCCTCCACTTT.

This clonotype was seen more than once but under ten times. This chain connects TRBV24-1 to TRBJ2-1, with TRBD1 as a possible D gene (6 bases). The V end lost 4 bases, the J end lost 3 bases, and 15 bases lay between the germline ends. Germline values: CDR1 KGHDR, CDR2 SFDVKD. This CDR3 is built from 16 residues. CDR3 in DNA: TGTGCCACCAGTGAGTATACAGGGTCTAACTACAATGAGCAGTTCTTC. Translation gives CATSEYTGSNYNEQFF.

This clonotype has just a few counts. This chain joins TRBV7-9 and TRBJ2-7; D gene uncertain. The CDR3 loop spans 17 amino acids. The V end was cut by 2 bases, the J end by 1 base, with 18 bases between. Germline lookup yields CDR1 SEHNR and CDR2 FQNEAQ (reference sequence). The CDR3 nucleotides read TGTGCCAGCAGCTTATCCCCCCTCGGACGGAAATCCTACGAGCAGTACTTC. Translating it yields CASSLSPLGRKSYEQYF.

Turning to this clonotype: Given a much more abundant clone one base away, this may be a read error. This chain links TRBV7-2 with TRBJ1-1; the D is unclear. Per the germline V gene, CDR1 is SGHTA and CDR2 is FQGNSA. Trimming took 5 bases from V and 0 from J, leaving 10 bases between them. The CDR3 is 14 amino acids. This chain's CDR3 is CASSVLRLNTEAFF. DNA of the CDR3: TGTGCCAGCAGCGTACTCCGCTTGAACACTGAAGCTTTCTTT.

This clonotype was seen a handful of times. V usage is TRBV7-8 and J usage is TRBJ2-6; possibly TRBD1 for D (6 bases). Trimming shortened V by 4 bases and J by 2 bases, and 9 bases separated the two germline ends. CDR1 and CDR2 from the germline V gene are SGHVS and FQNEAQ. CDR3 length: 15 amino acids. CDR3 nucleotides: TGTGCCAGCAGCTCTCAGGGGACTGGGGCCAACGTCCTGACTTTC. It yields the protein CASSSQGTGANVLTF.

The V and J genes are TRBV7-9 and TRBJ2-2, with D possibly TRBD1 on 6 matching bases. The V end lost 0 bases, the J end lost 4 bases, and 12 bases lay between the germline ends. The CDR3 runs to 16 residues. Germline loops: CDR1 SEHNR, CDR2 FQNEAQ (reference sequence). For the CDR3, the DNA is TGTGCCAGCAGCTTAGCGGGGGCGCAGGGCACCGGGGAGCTGTTTTTT. Translated, it gives CASSLAGAQGTGELFF. Together with reference TRBV7-9 and TRBJ2-2, the CDR3 gives the full variable domain: DTGVSQNPRHKITKRGQNVTFRCDPISEHNRLYWYRQTLGQGPEFLTYFQNEAQLEKSRLLSDRFSAERPKGSFSTLEIQRTEQGDSAMYLCASSLAGAQGTGELFFGEGSRLTVL.

Remarks on this clonotype: A read error is likely, as this CDR3 ends without the conserved phenylalanine or tryptophan. The DNA is omitted, as the CDR3 cannot be located on it reliably, and the CDR3 follows TCRdb's listing. The rearrangement joins TRBV7-2 to TRBJ2-7; the D call in the table, TRBD2, was not verified against the DNA. The CDR3 contains 15 residues when both ends are counted. Germline lookup yields CDR1 SGHTA and CDR2 FQGNSA. This chain's CDR3 is CASSLWGLAAYENSC.

The genes are TRBV29-1 and TRBJ1-1; D is ambiguous. The CDR3 length is 13 residues. Germline V CDR1 and CDR2: SQVTM, ANQGSEA. Trimming left V 0 bases short and J 5 bases short, with 10 bases between. The CDR3 is CSVEDPRRTEAFF. CDR3 DNA: TGCAGCGTTGAAGATCCCCGGCGGACTGAAGCTTTCTTT.

In this sample, this clonotype turned up a few times. The genes are TRBV7-9 and TRBJ2-3, with 7 bases matching TRBD2. Unmatched junction bases numbered 9, after V lost 5 bases and J lost 4 bases. The germline CDR1 and CDR2 sequences are SEHNR and FQNEAQ (reference sequence). The CDR3 is 15 amino acids. Written as DNA, the CDR3 is TGTGCCAGCAGCCCCTGGACTAGGAGGGCAGATACGCAGTATTTT. Translating it yields CASSPWTRRADTQYF.

The V call is TRBV7-2, the J call TRBJ1-4, with D uncertain. Trimming cost V 1 base and J 2 bases, with 14 bases left between them. This CDR3 has 17 amino acids. Germline loops: CDR1 SGHTA, CDR2 FQGNSA. CDR3 nucleotide sequence: TGTGCCAGCAGCTTAGAATCCGGGCAATGGACTAATGAAAAACTGTTTTTT. Translation: CASSLESGQWTNEKLFF.

This clonotype was observed many times. This rearrangement joins TRBV7-2 to TRBJ2-1, with TRBD2 identical over 7 bases. The V gene end was trimmed by 6 bases and the J gene end by 0 bases; junction bases not matched to a gene: 8. Germline assignment: CDR1 SGHTA and CDR2 FQGNSA. The CDR3 extends over 16 amino acids. In DNA form, the CDR3 reads TGTGCCAGCAGTTCGAGCGGGGCCAGCTCCTACAATGAGCAGTTCTTC. Its translation is CASSSSGASSYNEQFF.

The chain is built from TRBV5-1 and TRBJ1-1; TRBD1 matches 11 bases. This CDR3 region has 14 residues. Germline V gene lookup returns CDR1 SGHRS and CDR2 YFSETQ. The trim removed 5 bases at V and 4 bases at J, leaving 4 bases unmatched. This CDR3 is CASRPGQGATEAFF. In DNA form, the CDR3 reads TGCGCCAGCAGACCAGGACAGGGGGCCACTGAAGCTTTCTTT. Combining the CDR3 with reference TRBV5-1 and TRBJ1-1 gives the whole variable domain KAGVTQTPRYLIKTRGQQVTLSCSPISGHRSVSWYQQTPGQGLQFLFEYFSETQRNKGNFPGRFSGRQFSNSRSEMNVSTLELGDSALYLCASRPGQGATEAFFGQGTRLTVV.

This clonotype was recorded at least ten times. The chain employs TRBV7-2 and TRBJ2-7, with TRBD1 matching over 7 bases. CDR1 is SGHTA and CDR2 is FQGNSA in the germline V gene. V shed 6 bases and J 9 bases; nucleotides not matched to a gene: 11. The CDR3 consists of 13 residues. CDR3 in amino acids: CASSSTQGDGQYF. The CDR3 DNA reads as TGTGCCAGCAGTTCCACTCAGGGGGACGGGCAGTACTTC.

This clonotype came up a few times. The V gene is TRBV6-1, the J gene TRBJ2-4; D might be TRBD2 (5 bases). This CDR3 has 11 residues. Trimming removed 7 bases at V and 7 bases at J, with 8 bases between. The V gene's germline CDR1 is MNHNS and CDR2 SASEGT. The CDR3 DNA sequence: TGTGCCAGCATGCGAGGGAACATTCAGTACTTC. This encodes CASMRGNIQYF.

This clonotype turned up a few times. The chain couples TRBV2 to TRBJ2-7; 7 nucleotides line up with TRBD2. The V and J ends lost 6 bases and 6 bases, in that order; junction bases with no gene match: 8. Germline CDR1 is SNHLY and CDR2 is FYNNEI. CDR3 length: 13 residues. This CDR3 is CASRGTTYSEQYF. CDR3 DNA sequence: TGTGCCAGCAGAGGGACTACTTACTCCGAGCAGTACTTC.

This clonotype was seen only a few times. J is TRBJ2-7 and V is TRBV7-3, with D perhaps TRBD2 (5 bases). Per the germline V gene, CDR1 is SGHTA and CDR2 is FQGTGA. This CDR3 is built from 12 residues. V was clipped by 5 bases and J by 7 bases, with 12 bases between them. In DNA form, the CDR3 reads TGTGCCAGCAGCCAACTAGGTGGAGAGCAGTACTTC. Translated: CASSQLGGEQYF.

For this clonotype: It may be a read error: a sequence one base away is much more abundant. V is TRBV7-2 and J is TRBJ2-3; 9 bases are shared with TRBD2. Looked up from germline, CDR1 is SGHTA and CDR2 is FQGNSA. The length of the CDR3 is 15 residues. The CDR3 sequence: CASSLLAGRTDTQFF. The CDR3, as DNA: TGTGCCAGCAGCTTGCTAGCGGGACGCACAGATACGCAGTTTTTT. Variable domain in full (rest from reference TRBV7-2 and TRBJ2-3): GAGVSQSPSNKVTEKGKDVELRCDPISGHTALYWYRQSLGQGLEFLIYFQGNSAPDKSGLPSDRFSAERTGGSVSTLTIQRTQQEDSAVYLCASSLLAGRTDTQFFGPGTRLTVL.

This clonotype has only a few counts. V is TRBV20-1 and J is TRBJ1-5; D is perhaps TRBD1 (6 bases). The CDR3 covers 15 residues. Trimming cost V 5 bases and J 5 bases, with 19 bases left between them. Germline CDR1 is DFQATT and CDR2 is SNEGSKA (reference sequence). The CDR3 here is CSAHKGGGPDQPQHF. CDR3 nucleotide sequence: TGCAGTGCTCATAAGGGGGGAGGGCCCGATCAGCCCCAGCATTTT.

To note about this clonotype: Germline and junction disagree at one end, which may indicate a read error. The rearrangement links TRBV5-3 to TRBJ1-5; tentative D call: TRBD1 (5 bases). TRBV5-3 belongs to the ORF category, with a function that is uncertain. The CDR3 runs to 18 residues. CDR3 sequence reads: CASSSGPGREGSNQPQHF. Written as DNA, the CDR3 is TGTGCCAGCAGCTCAGGACCAGGGAGGGAAGGGAGCAATCAGCCCCAGCATTTT.

The chain couples TRBV12-3 or TRBV12-4 to TRBJ2-7; perhaps D is TRBD1 or TRBD2 (5 bases each). Trimming shortened V by 3 bases and J by 5 bases, and 11 bases separated the two germline ends. The CDR3 consists of 13 residues. CDR3 nucleotide sequence: TGTGCCAGCAGTTTTGAGGGGTACCACGAGCAGTACTTC. It encodes CASSFEGYHEQYF.

The chain has TRBV11-2 and TRBJ2-1, with D perhaps TRBD2 (5 bases). Germline V gives CDR1 SGHAT, CDR2 FQNNGV. The CDR3 sequence is 15 residues long. V lost 5 bases and J lost 13, with 24 bases in between. This CDR3 is CASSPRAVGASDQFF. The CDR3 DNA reads TGTGCCAGCAGCCCAAGAGCGGTAGGTGCCTCTGATCAGTTCTTC. Drawing the rest from reference TRBV11-2 and TRBJ2-1, the complete variable domain is EAGVAQSPRYKIIEKRQSVAFWCNPISGHATLYWYQQILGQGPKLLIQFQNNGVVDDSQLPKDRFSAERLKGVDSTLKIQPAKLEDSAVYLCASSPRAVGASDQFFGPGTRLTVL.

This clonotype was picked up a small number of times. The V call is TRBV7-2, the J call TRBJ2-3; possible D gene TRBD2, 6 bases. This CDR3 has 19 residues. V lost 3 bases and J 2 bases, leaving 24 bases between the germline ends. Germline V gene sequence: CDR1 SGHTA, CDR2 FQGNSA. The CDR3 protein is CASSLDLGAGRRDTDTQYF. The CDR3 bases are TGTGCCAGCAGCTTGGATCTCGGGGCGGGACGGAGGGACACAGATACGCAGTATTTT.

The sample holds many counts of this clonotype. The rearrangement links TRBV11-3 to TRBJ2-5; D possibly corresponds to TRBD2 (5 bases). Germline V CDR1 and CDR2: SGHNT, YENEEA. This CDR3 is built from 16 residues. V was clipped by 0 bases and J by 7 bases, with 18 bases between them. The CDR3 loop reads CASSLETADKLGTQYF. CDR3 coding DNA: TGTGCCAGCAGCTTAGAAACGGCCGACAAACTAGGGACCCAGTACTTC.

This clonotype has only a few counts. The genes are TRBV20-1 and TRBJ1-5, with TRBD1 matching over 11 bases. Germline CDR1 and CDR2: DFQATT and SNEGSKA (reference sequence). This CDR3 is built from 15 residues. V lost 3 bases, J lost 1 base, and 2 bases stayed unmatched. The CDR3 loop is CSASWDRGSNQPQHF. The CDR3 nucleotides read TGCAGTGCTAGCTGGGACAGGGGGAGCAATCAGCCCCAGCATTTT.

With respect to this clonotype: At one end, the junction sequence differs from germline, possibly due to a read error. The chain couples TRBV6-6 to TRBJ2-7; 7 bases map to TRBD2. This CDR3 has 16 residues. The germline CDR1 and CDR2 sequences are MNHNY and SVGAGI (reference sequence). The CDR3 DNA follows: TGTGCCCGCAGCGACCTGGGGGGGGGAGGCTTCTACGAGCAGTACTTC. It yields the protein CARSDLGGGGFYEQYF.

This chain links TRBV20-1 with TRBJ1-4; TRBD1 matches 7 bases. The CDR3 loop spans 16 amino acids. V was pared by 5 bases and J by 8 bases, with 17 bases of the junction left unmatched. Per germline, CDR1 DFQATT and CDR2 SNEGSKA (reference sequence). For the CDR3, the DNA is TGCAGTGCTTCCCAACCGGGACAGAGTGTGAGGGAAAAACTGTTTTTT. Its protein is CSASQPGQSVREKLFF.

There are many counts of this clonotype. The DNA for the CDR3 is TGTGCCAGCAGTGAAGCCCCTGGTGAATATGGCTACACCTTC. This sequence encodes CASSEAPGEYGYTF. The chain carries TRBV6-1 and TRBJ1-2, with no clear D. Per germline, CDR1 MNHNS and CDR2 SASEGT. The germline V and J ends were trimmed by 0 bases and 5 bases, with 10 bases remaining between them. The CDR3 sequence is 14 residues long.